This T cell receptor (beta chain) was retrieved from a study of T-cell memory formation after mild COVID-19. General study findings and limits: CD4/CD8 balance characterized clones contracting day 15 to 85, and CD4+ skew characterized later expanders. Memory sampled before infection contained some responding clones, suggesting cross-reactive memory joined. Confirmation of SARS-CoV-2 specificity was lacking for second-wave clones peaking day 37.

This clonotype has a handful of counts. Its target is unknown. The ends were cut back, 2 bases at V and 0 bases at J, with 5 bases in the middle. CDR1 SGDLS and CDR2 YYNGEE come from the germline V gene. The CDR3 length is 13 residues. Constant-segment primers served in 5'RACE that generated TCR alpha and TCR beta cDNA libraries bearing sample barcodes and UMIs. TCRdb re-analysed the 5' RACE reads in MiXCR, keeping a single row per CDR3 protein. Of just over 400,000 distinct CDR3 sequences in the sample, about a quarter are singletons; the top ten hold around 14%. This TCR was sampled from an adult woman who had mild COVID-19 (a few samples of this study predate the infection). Cell type and time point are not known. The sequencing sample was made of PBMCs or a T cell subset sorted from them (not recorded which). The chain has TRBV9 and TRBJ1-1, with no clear D. The CDR3 spells CASSVTVNTEAFF. CDR3 bases: TGTGCCAGCAGCGTTACAGTGAACACTGAAGCTTTCTTT. Drawing the rest from reference TRBV9 and TRBJ1-1, the complete variable domain is DSGVTQTPKHLITATGQRVTLRCSPRSGDLSVYWYQQSLDQGLQFLIQYYNGEERAKGNILERFSAQQFPDLHSELNLSSLELGDSALYFCASSVTVNTEAFFGQGTRLTVV.